The clone carrying this TCR beta chain was found a few times. Its antigen is not identified. This entry is derived from a study of T cell responses to AZD1222 COVID-19 vaccine. Regarding the study as a whole: Vaccine-associated CD4 TCRs spanned spike, dominant at 160-218 and 743-854. Baseline antibody screening turned up just a handful of seropositive AZD1222 recipients. The peak T cell response came first, and repertoires were sampled only after it. Donors were largely white British and mainly female; clonal diversity was possibly underestimated.

The data were produced by immunoSEQ multiplex PCR, yet TCRdb's version contains in-frame clones alone and is incomplete. The repertoire holds 75,000 to 100,000 clones, with roughly 89% as singletons. CDR3 length equals 13 residues. The germline V gene encodes CDR1 MNHNY and CDR2 SVGAGI (reference sequence). The V end lost 2 bases, the J end lost 8 bases, and 10 bases lay between the germline ends. The chain links TRBV6-6 to TRBJ2-1; a weak D match, TRBD2 (5 bases). The sequence was obtained from an adult in good health. This specimen was peripheral blood, taken on day 0 of AZD1222 vaccination. The CDR3 DNA reads as TGTGCCAGCAGTTACGTCGGCGGGTATGAGCAGTTCTTC. Encoded protein: CASSYVGGYEQFF.